This TCR beta chain stems from a study of T cell responses to AZD1222 COVID-19 vaccine. Across the study: Analysis merged second doses at about 4 or about 12 weeks.

Trimming pared 4 bases from V and 6 bases from J, leaving 16 bases between. From germline, CDR1 is SQVTM and CDR2 ANQGSEA. The CDR3 contains 13 residues. Assay: immunoSEQ multiplex PCR; the TCRdb copy retains only in-frame clones and omits some. The sample carries some 98,000 clones, over 75% recorded once. General observations from the study: Mostly white British, mostly female donors; authors suggested clonal diversity may be underestimated. At 160-218 and 743-854, vaccine-associated CD4 TCRs were dominant, and they spanned spike. A rise in Spike-specific TCR breadth and depth followed two AZD1222 doses.

On this clone itself: Its antigen is currently unknown.

Sequenced here: peripheral blood, sampled on day 0 of AZD1222 vaccination. This clonotype originated in an adult in good health. The rearrangement uses TRBV29-1 and TRBJ2-7, with a weak D call TRBD2 (6 bases). The CDR3 is CSVVPGVTSEQYF. As DNA, the CDR3 is TGCAGCGTTGTGCCGGGGGTCACCTCCGAGCAGTACTTC.